Each of the 9 T cell receptor beta chains below was sequenced from the same sample in a study of cytotoxic CD8 clonotypes in ibrutinib-treated CLL. Generated by immunoSEQ multiplex PCR, the TCRdb table keeps only in-frame clones and is missing some. The repertoire holds about 12,000 clones, with about 62% as singletons. The specimen comprised PBMCs, sampled before ibrutinib treatment. Receptor source: a human donor with chronic lymphocytic leukemia.

In this sample, this clone turned up a few times. V usage is TRBV7-6 and J usage is TRBJ1-4, with 7 bases lining up with TRBD1. V dropped 6 bases and J dropped 8; count of bases not matched to a gene: 6. Looked up from germline, CDR1 is SGHVS and CDR2 is FNYEAQ. The CDR3 has 13 residues. CDR3 in amino acids: CASRTGVDEKLFF. CDR3 coding DNA: TGTGCCAGCAGAACAGGGGTGGACGAAAAACTGTTTTTT.

The rearrangement joins TRBV30 to TRBJ2-7, with D maybe TRBD1 (6 bases). Trimming took 0 bases from V and 2 from J, leaving 14 bases between them. The CDR3 sequence is 15 residues long. Germline values: CDR1 GTSNPN, CDR2 SVGIG (reference sequence). CDR3 amino acids: CAWSVRVQGPYEQYF. The CDR3 nucleotides are TGTGCCTGGAGTGTACGTGTACAGGGACCCTACGAGCAGTACTTC.

The table lists this clone with a few counts. The chain uses TRBV7-3 and TRBJ2-7; D tentatively fits TRBD1 or TRBD2 (5 bases each). The V and J ends lost 5 bases and 4 bases respectively, with 15 bases between them. Germline CDR1 SGHTA, CDR2 FQGTGA. The CDR3 has 14 amino acids. The CDR3 bases are TGTGCCAGCAGCCTCGTTGGGGGATCATACGAGCAGTACTTC. This gives the protein CASSLVGGSYEQYF. Filled out from reference TRBV7-3 and TRBJ2-7, the complete variable domain reads GAGVSQTPSNKVTEKGKYVELRCDPISGHTALYWYRQSLGQGPEFLIYFQGTGAADDSGLPNDRFFAVRPEGSVSTLKIQRTERGDSAVYLCASSLVGGSYEQYFGPGTRLTVT.

This chain uses TRBV11-2 with TRBJ2-5, with 9 bases lining up with TRBD2. This CDR3 comprises 15 residues. With 5 bases clipped from V and 14 bases from J, the junction kept 18 bases outside the gene matches. The germline V gene encodes CDR1 SGHAT and CDR2 FQNNGV. The CDR3 region is CASSQGYTAGGRCYF. In DNA, the CDR3 is TGTGCCAGCAGCCAGGGATATACAGCGGGGGGTCGGTGTTACTTC.

This clone came up a few times. V and J are TRBV5-1 and TRBJ1-5; D unresolved. The CDR3 has 13 residues. V was pared by 3 bases and J by 4 bases, with 8 bases between. Germline V CDR1 and CDR2: SGHRS, YFSETQ. The CDR3 loop is CASSYGRNQPQHF. The CDR3 region has the DNA TGCGCCAGCAGCTACGGGAGAAATCAGCCCCAGCATTTT.

The gene calls are TRBV9 and TRBJ1-4; D is ambiguous. The CDR3 is made up of 14 amino acids. V shed 4 bases and J shed 6 bases, with 13 bases lying between them. From germline, CDR1 is SGDLS and CDR2 YYNGEE. The CDR3 coding sequence is TGTGCCAGCAGCCCGACTACCGGGGATGAAAAACTGTTTTTT. It is translated as CASSPTTGDEKLFF.

In this sample, this clone turned up a few times. The chain links TRBV9 to TRBJ1-2; D ambiguous. CDR3 size: 12 residues. V was trimmed by 3 bases and J by 3 bases, leaving 6 bases between them. From germline, CDR1 is SGDLS and CDR2 YYNGEE. This chain's CDR3 is CASSGAYYGYTF. The CDR3 nucleotides are TGTGCCAGCAGCGGTGCTTACTATGGCTACACCTTC.

The V call is TRBV30, the J call TRBJ2-7; D remains ambiguous. This CDR3 is 10 amino acids long. The V end lost 7 bases, the J end lost 5 bases, and 9 bases lay between the germline ends. The V gene's germline CDR1 is GTSNPN and CDR2 SVGIG (reference sequence). CDR3 in DNA: TGTGCCTCCCACCGGAACGAGCAGTACTTC. This codes for CASHRNEQYF. Combining the CDR3 with reference TRBV30 and TRBJ2-7 gives the whole variable domain SQTIHQWPATLVQPVGSPLSLECTVEGTSNPNLYWYRQAAGRGLQLLFYSVGIGQISSEVPQNLSASRPQDRQFILSSKKLLLSDSGFYLCASHRNEQYFGPGTRLTVT.

This clone was recorded a few times. The sample holds other DNA sequences that translate to the same CDR3. V and J are TRBV5-6 and TRBJ1-3, with D tentatively TRBD1 (5 bases). V lost 2 bases and J lost 2, with 8 bases in between. CDR3 size: 14 residues. From germline, CDR1 is SGHDT and CDR2 YYEEEE. CDR3 region: CASSFRGAGNTIYF. CDR3 nucleotides: TGTGCCAGCAGCTTTAGAGGGGCTGGAAACACCATATATTTT.